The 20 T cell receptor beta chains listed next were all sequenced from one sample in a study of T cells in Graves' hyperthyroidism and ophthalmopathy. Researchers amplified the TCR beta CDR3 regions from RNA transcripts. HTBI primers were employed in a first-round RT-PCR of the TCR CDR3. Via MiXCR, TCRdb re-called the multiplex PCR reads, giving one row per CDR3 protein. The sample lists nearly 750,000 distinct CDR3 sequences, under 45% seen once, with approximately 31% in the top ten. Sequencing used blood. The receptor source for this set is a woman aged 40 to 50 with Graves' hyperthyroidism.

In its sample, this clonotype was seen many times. CDR3 protein: CASSLVWGPRGFTGANVLTF. For the CDR3, the DNA is TGTGCCAGCAGCTTAGTATGGGGGCCAAGGGGGTTTACTGGGGCCAACGTCCTGACTTTC. The chain combines TRBV7-9 with TRBJ2-6; maybe TRBD1 (6 bases). Germline CDR1 and CDR2: SEHNR and FQNEAQ (reference sequence). V lost 1 base and J lost 2, with 21 bases in between. This CDR3 has 20 residues.

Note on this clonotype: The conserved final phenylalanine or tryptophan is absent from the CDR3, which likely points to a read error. CDR3 coding DNA: TGTTTCCAGGGACAGGGGATCCCTGAAGCTTTCCTT. This translates into CFQGQGIPEAFL. The V call is TRBV24-1, the J call TRBJ1-1, with 10 bases aligning to TRBD1. This CDR3 region has 12 residues. The germline V gene has CDR1 KGHDR and CDR2 SFDVKD.

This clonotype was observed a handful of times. The CDR3 DNA is TGTGCCTACGCGTGGGGGGAAGAGACCCAGTACTTC. It specifies CAYAWGEETQYF. The genes are TRBV30 and TRBJ2-5, with a tentative D call TRBD2 (6 bases). CDR1 GTSNPN and CDR2 SVGIG come from the germline V gene (reference sequence). Trimming removed 7 bases from V and 3 bases from J, with 12 bases in between. The CDR3 consists of 12 residues. Combining the CDR3 with reference TRBV30 and TRBJ2-5 gives the whole variable domain SQTIHQWPATLVQPVGSPLSLECTVEGTSNPNLYWYRQAAGRGLQLLFYSVGIGQISSEVPQNLSASRPQDRQFILSSKKLLLSDSGFYLCAYAWGEETQYFGPGTRLLVL.

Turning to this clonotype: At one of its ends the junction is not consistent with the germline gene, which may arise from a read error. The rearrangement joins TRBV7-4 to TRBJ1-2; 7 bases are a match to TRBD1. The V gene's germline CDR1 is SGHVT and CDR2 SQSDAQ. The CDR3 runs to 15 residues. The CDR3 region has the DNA TGTGCCAGCAACCCCTCGGTCGGAGGGGGCTTTGGCTACGCCTTC. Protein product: CASNPSVGGGFGYAF. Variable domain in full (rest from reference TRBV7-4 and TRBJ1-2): GAGVSQSPRYKVAKRGRDVALRCDSISGHVTLYWYRQTLGQGSEVLTYSQSDAQRDKSGRPSGRFSAERPERSVSTLKIQRTEQGDSAVYLCASNPSVGGGFGYAFGSGTRLTVV.

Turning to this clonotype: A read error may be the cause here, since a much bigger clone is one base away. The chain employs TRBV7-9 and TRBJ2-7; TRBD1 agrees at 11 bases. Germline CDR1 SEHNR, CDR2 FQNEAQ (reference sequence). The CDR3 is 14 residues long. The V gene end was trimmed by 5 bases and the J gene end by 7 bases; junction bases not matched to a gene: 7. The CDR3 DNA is TGTGCCAGCAGCCACGGACAGGGGGCAGAAGAGCAGTACTTC. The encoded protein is CASSHGQGAEEQYF. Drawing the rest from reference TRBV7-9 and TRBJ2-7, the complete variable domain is DTGVSQNPRHKITKRGQNVTFRCDPISEHNRLYWYRQTLGQGPEFLTYFQNEAQLEKSRLLSDRFSAERPKGSFSTLEIQRTEQGDSAMYLCASSHGQGAEEQYFGPGTRLTVT.

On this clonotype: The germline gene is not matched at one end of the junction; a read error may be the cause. Here the CDR3 DNA reads TGCGCCAGCAGCCAAGAATGGGTTGAGGGGACCTATGGCTACACCTTC. Its protein product is CASSQEWVEGTYGYTF. The chain employs TRBV7-9 and TRBJ1-2, with a possible D match to TRBD1 (5 bases). The length of the CDR3 is 16 residues. Germline V gene lookup returns CDR1 SEHNR and CDR2 FQNEAQ (reference sequence).

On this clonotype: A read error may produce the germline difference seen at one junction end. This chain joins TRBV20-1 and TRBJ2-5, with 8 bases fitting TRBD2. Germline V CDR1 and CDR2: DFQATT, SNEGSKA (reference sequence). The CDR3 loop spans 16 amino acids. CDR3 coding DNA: TGCAGTGCAAGAGGTGGGGTCGGGGGGGCGGGAGATACGCAGTACTTC. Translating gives CSARGGVGGAGDTQYF.

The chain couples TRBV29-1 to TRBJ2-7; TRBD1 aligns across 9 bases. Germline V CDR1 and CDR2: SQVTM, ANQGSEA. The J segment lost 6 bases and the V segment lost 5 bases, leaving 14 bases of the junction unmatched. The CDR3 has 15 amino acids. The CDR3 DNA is TGCAGCGTTTTAGCATCACAGGGGGCCCATCTCGAGCAGTACTTC. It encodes CSVLASQGAHLEQYF.

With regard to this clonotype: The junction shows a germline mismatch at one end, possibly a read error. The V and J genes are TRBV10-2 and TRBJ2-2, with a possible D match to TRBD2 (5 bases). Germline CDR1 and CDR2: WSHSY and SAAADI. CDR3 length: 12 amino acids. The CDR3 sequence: CASSYSSGERFF. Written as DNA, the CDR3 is TGCGCCAGCAGTTACTCATCCGGGGAGCGGTTTTTT.

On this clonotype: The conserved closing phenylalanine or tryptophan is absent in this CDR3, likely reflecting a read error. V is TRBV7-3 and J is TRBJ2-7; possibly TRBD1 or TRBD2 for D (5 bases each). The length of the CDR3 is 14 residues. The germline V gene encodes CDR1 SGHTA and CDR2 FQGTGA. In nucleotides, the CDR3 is TGTGCCAGCAGCCCAAGTGGGGGAACCTACGGGCAGTACCTC. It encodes CASSPSGGTYGQYL.

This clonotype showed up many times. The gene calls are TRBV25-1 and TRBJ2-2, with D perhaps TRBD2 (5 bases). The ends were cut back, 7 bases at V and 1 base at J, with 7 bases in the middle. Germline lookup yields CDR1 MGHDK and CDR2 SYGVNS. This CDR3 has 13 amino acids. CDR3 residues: CASTEGNTGELFF. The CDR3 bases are TGTGCCAGCACTGAGGGGAACACCGGGGAGCTGTTTTTT. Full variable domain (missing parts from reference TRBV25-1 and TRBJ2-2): EADIYQTPRYLVIGTGKKITLECSQTMGHDKMYWYQQDPGMELHLIHYSYGVNSTEKGDLSSESTVSRIRTEHFPLTLESARPSHTSQYLCASTEGNTGELFFGEGSRLTVL.

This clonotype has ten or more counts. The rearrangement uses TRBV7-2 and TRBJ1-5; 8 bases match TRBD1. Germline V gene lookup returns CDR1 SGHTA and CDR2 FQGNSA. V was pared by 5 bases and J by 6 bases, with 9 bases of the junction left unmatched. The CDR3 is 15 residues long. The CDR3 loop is CASSLDRVRSQPQHF. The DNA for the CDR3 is TGTGCCAGCAGCCTGGACAGGGTCCGAAGTCAGCCCCAGCATTTT.

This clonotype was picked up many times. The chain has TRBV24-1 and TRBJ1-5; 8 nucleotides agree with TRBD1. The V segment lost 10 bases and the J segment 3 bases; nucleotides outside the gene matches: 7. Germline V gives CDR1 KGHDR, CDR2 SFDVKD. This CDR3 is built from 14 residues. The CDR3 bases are TGTGCCACTATGGGGACAGGCAACAATCAGCCCCAGCATTTT. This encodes CATMGTGNNQPQHF.

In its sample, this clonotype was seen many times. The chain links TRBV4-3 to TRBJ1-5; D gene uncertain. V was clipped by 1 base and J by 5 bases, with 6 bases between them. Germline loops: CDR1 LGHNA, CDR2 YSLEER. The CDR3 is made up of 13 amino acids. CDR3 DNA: TGCGCCAGCAGCCAAGGAGGGCATCAGCCCCAGCATTTT. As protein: CASSQGGHQPQHF.

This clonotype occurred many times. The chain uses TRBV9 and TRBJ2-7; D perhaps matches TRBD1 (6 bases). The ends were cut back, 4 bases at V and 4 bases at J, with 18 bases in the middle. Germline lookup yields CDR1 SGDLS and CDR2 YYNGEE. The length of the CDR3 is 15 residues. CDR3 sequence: CASSPQSGQPYEQYF. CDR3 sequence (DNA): TGTGCCAGCAGCCCTCAATCCGGACAGCCGTACGAGCAGTACTTC. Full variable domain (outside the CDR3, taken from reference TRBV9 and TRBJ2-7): DSGVTQTPKHLITATGQRVTLRCSPRSGDLSVYWYQQSLDQGLQFLIQYYNGEERAKGNILERFSAQQFPDLHSELNLSSLELGDSALYFCASSPQSGQPYEQYFGPGTRLTVT.

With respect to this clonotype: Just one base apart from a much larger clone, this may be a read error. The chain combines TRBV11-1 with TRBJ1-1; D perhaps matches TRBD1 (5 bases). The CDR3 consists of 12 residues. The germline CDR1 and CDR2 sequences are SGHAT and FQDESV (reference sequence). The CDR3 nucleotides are TGTGCCAACAGCCATCCGGGGGCTGAAGCTTTCTTT. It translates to CANSHPGAEAFF.

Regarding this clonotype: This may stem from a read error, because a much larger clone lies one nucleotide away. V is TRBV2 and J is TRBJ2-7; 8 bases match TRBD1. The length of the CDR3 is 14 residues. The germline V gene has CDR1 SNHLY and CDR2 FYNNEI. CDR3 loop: CDSIPGTGRYEQYF. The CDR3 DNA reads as TGTGACAGCATCCCGGGGACAGGACGCTACGAGCAGTACTTC.

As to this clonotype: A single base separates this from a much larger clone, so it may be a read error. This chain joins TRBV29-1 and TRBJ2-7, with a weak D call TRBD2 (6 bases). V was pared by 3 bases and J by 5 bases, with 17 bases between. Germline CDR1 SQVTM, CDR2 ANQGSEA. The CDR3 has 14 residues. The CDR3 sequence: CSVDTGESGHEQYF. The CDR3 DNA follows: TGCAGCGTTGACACGGGAGAGAGTGGCCACGAGCAGTACTTC.

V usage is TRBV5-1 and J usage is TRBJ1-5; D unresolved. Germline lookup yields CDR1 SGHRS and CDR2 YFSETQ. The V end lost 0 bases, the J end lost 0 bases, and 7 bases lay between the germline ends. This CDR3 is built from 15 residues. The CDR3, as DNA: TGCGCCAGCAGCTTGGATCTGTTTAGCAATCAGCCCCAGCATTTT. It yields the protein CASSLDLFSNQPQHF. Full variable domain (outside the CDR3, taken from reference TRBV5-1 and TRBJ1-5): KAGVTQTPRYLIKTRGQQVTLSCSPISGHRSVSWYQQTPGQGLQFLFEYFSETQRNKGNFPGRFSGRQFSNSRSEMNVSTLELGDSALYLCASSLDLFSNQPQHFGDGTRLSIL.

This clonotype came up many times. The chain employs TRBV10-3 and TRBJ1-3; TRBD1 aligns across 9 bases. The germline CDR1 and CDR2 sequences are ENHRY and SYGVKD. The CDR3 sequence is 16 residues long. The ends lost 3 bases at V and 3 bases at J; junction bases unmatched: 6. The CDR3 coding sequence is TGTGCCATCAGTGAATGGGACAGGGTTGGTGGAAACACCATATATTTT. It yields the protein CAISEWDRVGGNTIYF.